These T cell receptor beta chains were read from a single sample in a study of T cells in Graves' hyperthyroidism and ophthalmopathy. One entry per CDR3 protein, called by TCRdb with MiXCR from the multiplex PCR reads. The sample gives 200,000 to 250,000 distinct CDR3 sequences, about 15% of which show up once; around 52% is in the top ten. Sequenced sample: blood. The receptors come from a man in his fifties or sixties with Graves' hyperthyroidism. CDR3s include the opening cysteine and the closing phenylalanine or tryptophan. D genes are given only for firm matches. Clone size is shown for a subset of rows, as once, few, many or a class of expanded clone.

size	D	V	J	DNA	CDR3
few	-	TRBV12-3/TRBV12-4	TRBJ2-7	TGTGCCAGCAGTTCTTTTGGGACGGATTACGAGCAGTACTTC	CASSSFGTDYEQYF
many	-	TRBV20-1	TRBJ2-3	TGCAGTGCTATCCTGGGGGGCACAGATACGCAGTATTTT	CSAILGGTDTQYF
many	-	TRBV30	TRBJ1-6	TGTGCCTGGAGTTACGGAGCCGGGGGCAGTTCACCCCTCCACTTT	CAWSYGAGGSSPLHF
-	TRBD1	TRBV28	TRBJ1-2	TGTGCCAGCAGCCAACCCAGCCCCGGGACAGGGGGGGGCTACACCTTC	CASSQPSPGTGGGYTF
few	-	TRBV9	TRBJ2-2	TGTGCCAGCAGCAGGTCCGGAGGCACCGGGGAGCTGTTTTTT	CASSRSGGTGELFF
-	TRBD2	TRBV11-2	TRBJ2-1	TGTGCCAGCAGCCCCGGACTAGCGGGATACTCTTACAATGAGCAGTTCTTC	CASSPGLAGYSYNEQFF
-	-	TRBV7-9	TRBJ2-3	TGTGCCAGCAGCATGGACGGTAGCACAGATACGCAGTATTTT	CASSMDGSTDTQYF
many	TRBD2	TRBV20-1	TRBJ2-1	TGCAGTGCGAAAGATAGACTAGCGGGTGTAGTGCATGAGCAGTTCTTC	CSAKDRLAGVVHEQFF
few	-	TRBV7-9	TRBJ1-1	TGTGCCAGCAGTTCTAAAACAGGCGAGGGGCCTGAAGCTTTCTTT	CASSSKTGEGPEAFF
many	-	TRBV11-2	TRBJ2-3	TGTGCCAGCAGCTTACAGGCCCTAGTTTGGACTGCCACAGATACGCAGTATTTT	CASSLQALVWTATDTQYF
-	-	TRBV11-1	TRBJ1-4	TGTGCCAGCAGCTTTCGACAAACCAAAAGGGAAGAAAAACTGTTTTTT	CASSFRQTKREEKLFF
few	TRBD2	TRBV27	TRBJ2-1	TGTGCCAGCAGTTTAGGCGGGAGTCCCTACAATGAGCAGTTCTTC	CASSLGGSPYNEQFF
many	-	TRBV7-9	TRBJ2-7	TGTGCCAGCAGCCCCCTGTCAGGGGTTTCAAGCTCCTACGAGCAGTACTTC	CASSPLSGVSSSYEQYF
few	-	TRBV19	TRBJ2-2	TGTGCCAGTACCCAGGGGAGTCGGAACACCGGGGAGCTGTTTTTT	CASTQGSRNTGELFF
many	-	TRBV27	TRBJ2-5	TGTGCCAGCACCTACATCGGCGGAGCGACCCAGTACTTC	CASTYIGGATQYF
many	TRBD1	TRBV24-1	TRBJ1-1	TGTGCCACCAGCCACAGGGGCCGAGACACTGAAGCTTTCTTT	CATSHRGRDTEAFF
few	-	TRBV30	TRBJ1-2	TGTGCCGAAACGTGGGGGGCGGGAGACAGCATCTATGGCTACACCTTC	CAETWGAGDSIYGYTF
few	TRBD2	TRBV5-1	TRBJ2-3	TGCGCCAGCAGCTCGGGACTAGCGGGAGAAGATACGCAGTATTTT	CASSSGLAGEDTQYF
many	TRBD2	TRBV25-1	TRBJ2-3	TGTGCCAGCAGTGAAATGGGAGCGGGAGGGCCAGATACGCAGTATTTT	CASSEMGAGGPDTQYF
-	-	TRBV5-1	TRBJ1-1	TGCGCCAGCAGCTTGTTCCTGGGACGGGGGGCGTCTGAAGCTTTCTTT	CASSLFLGRGASEAFF
many	TRBD1	TRBV5-1	TRBJ1-2	TGCGCCAGCAGCTCAATCCAGGGGGGGTATGGCTACACCTTC	CASSSIQGGYGYTF
few	-	TRBV7-3	TRBJ2-2	TGTGCCAGCATTGGGGAGTACCGGCTGTTTTTT	CASIGEYRLFF
-	TRBD2	TRBV7-9	TRBJ2-5	TGTGTCAGCAGCCCGAGGACTAGCGGGGCGGAGACCCAGTACTTC	CVSSPRTSGAETQYF
few	-	TRBV6-1	TRBJ1-2	TGTGCCAGCATGCCCCCCCCCGGGGGTGGCTACACCTTC	CASMPPPGGGYTF
-	-	TRBV29-1	TRBJ2-1	TGCAGCGTTGAAGTTCGAGCGGTCCTAACGAGGTCCTACAATGAGCAGTTCTTC	CSVEVRAVLTRSYNEQFF
many	-	TRBV7-2	TRBJ2-5	TGTGCCAGCAGCTTAGAGAGGGGCTGGGGGACCCAGTACTTC	CASSLERGWGTQYF
few	TRBD1	TRBV24-1	TRBJ1-5	TGTGCCACCAGTGACTCCGGGACAGGGCAAGGGCAGCCCCAGCATTTT	CATSDSGTGQGQPQHF
-	TRBD2	TRBV27	TRBJ2-7	TGTGCCAGCAGTCCAGGGTGGGGACTAGCGGGAGGGTACGAGCAGTACTTC	CASSPGWGLAGGYEQYF
-	TRBD2	TRBV20-1	TRBJ2-7	TGCAGTGCTAATACCGGGACTAGCGGGAGTGTGTACGAGCAGTACTTC	CSANTGTSGSVYEQYF
many	-	TRBV20-1	TRBJ2-3	TGCAGTGCTAGACCCTCTAGCATGGGAACAGATACGCAGTATTTT	CSARPSSMGTDTQYF
-	-	TRBV5-6	TRBJ2-3	TGTGCCAGCAGGTCGCAGGGGCGGGACAGAGATACGCAGTATTTT	CASRSQGRDRDTQYF